Below are 8 T cell receptor beta chains sequenced from a single sample in a study of response to subunit inactivated influenza vaccine. MiXCR, run by TCRdb on the RT-PCR reads, gives a single entry per CDR3 protein. Here the sample spans more than 700,000 distinct CDR3 sequences, around 20% being singletons. Material: PBMCs from blood, obtained approximately 5 days after vaccination. Receptors originate from a man aged 45 to 65 who received an inactivated influenza vaccine.

This clonotype appeared many times. The chain joins TRBV12-3 or TRBV12-4 to TRBJ1-6; D gene uncertain. V dropped 2 bases and J dropped 11 bases, with 7 bases sitting between them. This CDR3 region has 12 residues. The CDR3 DNA sequence: TGTGCCAGCAGTTTATTGGCGGCACCCCTCCACTTT. Translating gives CASSLLAAPLHF.

The table lists this clonotype with a few counts. The V call is TRBV29-1, the J call TRBJ2-7; D might be TRBD1 or TRBD2, each matching 6 bases. V was shortened by 1 base and J by 7 bases, with 14 bases between the two germline ends. The CDR3 extends over 13 amino acids. Germline lookup yields CDR1 SQVTM and CDR2 ANQGSEA. CDR3 DNA sequence: TGCAGCGTTGAAGTTGCAGGGGCGGGGGAGCAGTACTTC. Residues: CSVEVAGAGEQYF.

This clonotype has just a few counts. The J gene is TRBJ2-7, the V gene TRBV7-9, with a tentative D call TRBD2 (5 bases). The V and J ends lost 7 bases and 5 bases respectively, with 12 bases between them. The CDR3 has 12 amino acids. Germline V gives CDR1 SEHNR, CDR2 FQNEAQ (reference sequence). CDR3 coding DNA: TGTGCCAGCAAACTAGATGCCCACGAGCAGTACTTC. It specifies CASKLDAHEQYF.

The DNA of the CDR3 is TGCAGTGCTCCCGGACAGATTCCCTACGAGCAGTACTTC. Translating it yields CSAPGQIPYEQYF. The chain combines TRBV20-1 with TRBJ2-7, with D possibly matching TRBD1 (6 bases). The CDR3 length is 13 residues. Trimming took 5 bases from V and 2 from J, leaving 13 bases between them. Germline loops: CDR1 DFQATT, CDR2 SNEGSKA (reference sequence).

In its sample, this clonotype was seen once. V and J are TRBV11-2 and TRBJ2-5; TRBD1 agrees at 7 bases. The J segment lost 1 base and the V segment lost 1 base, leaving 3 bases of the junction unmatched. This CDR3 has 15 amino acids. CDR1 is SGHAT, CDR2 FQNNGV, per germline. The CDR3 DNA reads as TGTGCCAGCAGCTTAGGGGACAGTTTCCAAGAGACCCAGTACTTC. It encodes CASSLGDSFQETQYF.

This clonotype was seen many times. This sequence joins TRBV12-3 or TRBV12-4 and TRBJ1-5; TRBD1 matches at 7 bases. This CDR3 has 13 amino acids. The ends lost 5 bases at V and 4 bases at J; junction bases unmatched: 2. CDR3 residues: CASSADRNQPQHF. CDR3 nucleotides: TGTGCCAGCAGTGCGGACAGGAATCAGCCCCAGCATTTT.

At least ten counts were recorded for this clonotype. The rearrangement joins TRBV28 to TRBJ2-5; D is perhaps TRBD1 (7 bases). V was shortened by 1 base and J by 4 bases, with 16 bases between the two germline ends. This CDR3 is built from 16 residues. Germline assignment: CDR1 MDHEN and CDR2 SYDVKM. The CDR3 sequence is CASSLFGGGAGETQYF. The CDR3, as DNA: TGTGCCAGCAGTTTATTCGGAGGGGGCGCGGGAGAGACCCAGTACTTC. Supplemented by reference TRBV28 and TRBJ2-5, the full variable domain reads DVKVTQSSRYLVKRTGEKVFLECVQDMDHENMFWYRQDPGLGLRLIYFSYDVKMKEKGDIPEGYSVSREKKERFSLILESASTNQTSMYLCASSLFGGGAGETQYFGPGTRLLVL.

This clonotype was seen only a few times. This rearrangement joins TRBV11-2 to TRBJ2-7, with a tentative D call TRBD1 (5 bases). V lost 1 base and J lost 2, with 9 bases in between. The germline gives CDR1 SGHAT, CDR2 FQNNGV. The CDR3 spans 14 residues. The CDR3 protein is CASSLAPGPYEQYF. In DNA, the CDR3 is TGTGCCAGCAGCTTAGCCCCAGGGCCCTACGAGCAGTACTTC.